This T cell receptor beta chain originates from a study of blood T cell repertoires in COVID-19 (dated by TCRdb to 2019 to 2021). With respect to the entire study: The collaborator samples originated in the United States, Italy and Spain and spanned the acute and convalescent phases of COVID-19. HLA class I and class II types, where available, came from metadata supplied by the sample provider rather than from assay-based typing. The samples were drawn from two sources: the first 160 participants of the ongoing ImmuneRACE study, and 1,000 to 1,500 subjects contributed by 6 global collaborators. The dataset comprised deeply sampled blood TCRbeta repertoires from subjects exposed to, actively infected with, or recovered from COVID-19. The repertoires were released in a freely available public database meant as a resource for research on the immune response to SARS-CoV-2. The prospective study material was composed of cDNA or gDNA derived from T cells, B-cell-depleted T cells, or PBMCs. A de-identified subject ID, COVID-19 status, age in years and sex were almost always included in the sample metadata.

Study-level results and caveats: Clinical and demographic metadata were provided uncurated, with the amount varying by source and participant.

With respect to this clone: What this receptor recognizes is not known. No base quality values were provided; no much bigger clone lies one nucleotide off.

The CDR3 measures 14 amino acids from cysteine to phenylalanine. Only the CDR3 region is kept as DNA, spanning 42 bases read in frame from base 1. Taken from the germline V gene (reference sequence), the CDR1 and CDR2 loops are LNHDA and SQIVND. The trim is 6 bases for V and 2 bases for J, with a gap of 13 bases between the germline ends. TCRbeta CDR3 regions were amplified from genomic DNA by means of the immunoSEQ Assay, a bias-controlled multiplex PCR. Regarding the original processing steps: Nucleated cell counts per sample were estimated from amplification of reference gene primers within the assay. Sequence reads were collapsed and filtered to measure the absolute abundance of every unique TCRbeta CDR3 rearrangement. For each sample, productive Simpson clonality was calculated as the square root of Simpson's diversity index over productive rearrangements. TCRdb obtained this table from immuneACCESS and retained in-frame rearrangements with V and J assigned. These tables miss some clones; where compared with another copy, unresolved V genes account for less than half of the shortfall, and the remainder is unexplained. V and J calls and clone size come straight from that table; D and trimming were deduced from the DNA. The table for this sample lists 180,000 or so clones; 80% to 85% of them were counted only once. Around 13% of the sample is held by the ten biggest clonotypes.

Participants in the prospective study were enrolled through a virtual design, were aged 18 to 89 years, and lived in fewer than 30 United States geographic areas. Cohort assignment in the prospective study relied on participant-reported clinical history from a screening survey and a study questionnaire. Recovered participants in ImmuneRACE Cohort 3 were defined by two consecutive negative NP/OP PCR tests, clearance by a healthcare professional, or resolution of symptoms. In the prospective study, mobile phlebotomists collected whole blood, serum and a nasopharyngeal or oropharyngeal swab from each participant. Over a roughly 2-month period, participants in the prospective study had the option of providing additional blood draws and questionnaires. Blood samples from the prospective study were shipped frozen or at room temperature prior to DNA extraction.

This receptor was identified in a woman aged 60-70 years who had recovered from COVID-19. Sequencing was carried out using PBMCs or T cells enriched from blood (not recorded which). The chain is made from TRBV19 and TRBJ1-1; a confident D gene designation cannot be given. DNA sequence: TGTGCCAGTAGCCTAGGCCCAGCCAACACTGAAGCTTTCTTT. It encodes CASSLGPANTEAFF.